What follows are 18 T cell receptor beta chains derived from one specimen sequenced in a study of T-cell reconstitution after alpha-beta-depleted transplantation in children (TCRdb year 2016). What the treatment or condition label conveys for this sample: allogeneic hematopoietic cell transplantation with graft depleted of TCRalphabeta T cells and CD19 B cells. Library preparation was by PCR. The data were produced on an Illumina HiSeq 2500. TCR libraries were prepared with molecular barcoding, using unique molecular identifiers to normalize TCRbeta repertoire quantification. TCRdb handled the public reads itself, with Q25 trimming in fastp and clone calling in MiXCR, and kept productive beta chains. Every CDR3 protein is listed once, alongside the most common genes and DNA of its rows. This sample is represented by 300,000 to 400,000 distinct CDR3 sequences; 16% of them were singletons. About 41% of the sample belongs to the ten largest clones.

Sequenced here: PBMCs, mostly from graft donor cells, sampled 360 days after TCRalphabeta/CD19-depleted stem cell transplant. These receptors were obtained from a male patient between 2 and 9 years old who had a stem cell transplant for acute lymphoblastic leukemia, so the T cells may come from the graft donor.

This clonotype turned up a few times. CDR3 sequence reads: CASSPGRGLYGYTF. The CDR3 DNA sequence: TGTGCCAGCAGCCCCGGCAGGGGGCTCTATGGCTACACCTTC. This sequence joins TRBV12-3 or TRBV12-4 and TRBJ1-2, with 8 bases fitting TRBD1. CDR3 length: 14 residues. V shed 6 bases and J 4 bases; nucleotides not matched to a gene: 7.

This clonotype was seen more than once but under ten times. V usage is TRBV4-3 and J usage is TRBJ2-1, with TRBD2 matching 10 bases. V gave up 1 base and J gave up 7 bases; unmatched junction bases: 10. This CDR3 region has 17 residues. Germline V lookup: CDR1 LGHNA, CDR2 YSLEER. The CDR3 here is CASSQALVAGGTNEQFF. DNA of the CDR3: TGCGCCAGCAGCCAAGCCTTAGTAGCGGGAGGAACTAATGAGCAGTTCTTC.

The J gene is TRBJ2-7, the V gene TRBV12-3 or TRBV12-4; the match to TRBD2 covers 7 bases. The CDR3 is 13 amino acids. V shed 5 bases and J 3 bases; nucleotides not matched to a gene: 4. Written as DNA, the CDR3 is TGTGCCAGCAGTAGCGGGATCGGCTACGAGCAGTACTTC. This sequence encodes CASSSGIGYEQYF.

The CDR3 sequence: CASSLGSPFYGYTF. The DNA of the CDR3 is TGTGCCAGCAGCTTGGGCAGCCCCTTCTATGGCTACACCTTC. This chain connects TRBV7-2 to TRBJ1-2, with D uncertain. This CDR3 is built from 14 residues. V lost 3 bases, J lost 4 bases, and 12 bases lay in between. The germline CDR1 and CDR2 sequences are SGHTA and FQGNSA. Full variable domain (rest looked up from reference TRBV7-2 and TRBJ1-2): GAGVSQSPSNKVTEKGKDVELRCDPISGHTALYWYRQSLGQGLEFLIYFQGNSAPDKSGLPSDRFSAERTGGSVSTLTIQRTQQEDSAVYLCASSLGSPFYGYTFGSGTRLTVV.

The gene calls are TRBV18 and TRBJ1-5; D is ambiguous. The ends were cut back, 4 bases at V and 6 bases at J, with 13 bases in the middle. Germline values: CDR1 KGHSH, CDR2 LQKENI. The CDR3 runs 14 residues. CDR3 sequence reads: CASSLGREGQPQHF. For the CDR3, the DNA is TGTGCCAGCTCACTCGGACGTGAGGGTCAGCCCCAGCATTTT.

The V call is TRBV10-2, the J call TRBJ2-2, with D tentatively TRBD1 (6 bases). Germline V gene sequence: CDR1 WSHSY, CDR2 SAAADI. This CDR3 is built from 14 residues. Trimming stripped 5 bases from V and 5 bases from J, with 12 bases between. This CDR3 reads CASSRNRETGELFF. DNA for the CDR3: TGCGCCAGCAGTCGAAACAGGGAAACCGGGGAGCTGTTTTTT.

The chain carries TRBV6-1 and TRBJ2-7; TRBD1 matches at 7 bases. Unmatched junction bases numbered 11, after V lost 6 bases and J lost 6 bases. This CDR3 comprises 14 residues. Per germline, CDR1 MNHNS and CDR2 SASEGT. This CDR3 is CASRRGLGACEQYF. As DNA, the CDR3 is TGTGCCAGCAGAAGGGGGCTAGGGGCCTGCGAGCAGTACTTC.

For the CDR3, the DNA is TGTGCCAGCAGCTTCGTGGGGGAAACCGGGGAGCTGTTTTTT. Protein: CASSFVGETGELFF. The V gene is TRBV5-6, the J gene TRBJ2-2; D may correspond to TRBD1 or TRBD2 (5 bases each). The CDR3 spans 14 residues. V shed 2 bases and J shed 5 bases, with 10 bases lying between them. Germline V gene lookup returns CDR1 SGHDT and CDR2 YYEEEE.

This clonotype was picked up a small number of times. The chain has TRBV11-1 and TRBJ2-4; 10 bases map to TRBD2. The germline V gene has CDR1 SGHAT and CDR2 FQDESV (reference sequence). This CDR3 contains 19 residues. V gave up 5 bases and J gave up 5 bases; unmatched junction bases: 18. The CDR3 loop is CASSPGTGVGLAGENIQYF. CDR3 nucleotides: TGTGCCAGCAGCCCTGGGACAGGCGTGGGGCTAGCGGGGGAAAACATTCAGTACTTC.

This clonotype has a handful of counts. The chain's CDR3 is CASSLSYREFSYEQYF. The CDR3 DNA reads TGTGCCAGCAGTTTATCTTACCGGGAATTCTCCTACGAGCAGTACTTC. The chain joins TRBV27 to TRBJ2-7; tentatively, D is TRBD2 (5 bases). Trimming removed 0 bases at V and 0 bases at J, with 12 bases between. The CDR3 is 16 residues long. The germline CDR1 and CDR2 sequences are MNHEY and SMNVEV (reference sequence).

V is TRBV7-9 and J is TRBJ2-2; D remains unclear. Germline CDR1 and CDR2: SEHNR and FQNEAQ (reference sequence). This CDR3 has 14 residues. Trimming cost V 1 base and J 7 bases, with 10 bases left between them. Here the CDR3 DNA reads TGTGCCAGCAGCTTAGACCCTGGTATCGGGGAGCTGTTTTTT. Amino acids: CASSLDPGIGELFF.

This clonotype was detected ten times or more. The chain joins TRBV12-3 or TRBV12-4 to TRBJ2-7; a possible D gene is TRBD1 (6 bases). The CDR3 consists of 14 residues. V lost 3 bases to trimming and J lost 1 base, with 10 bases between them. The CDR3 nucleotides read TGTGCCAGCAGTTTGCAGGGGCAATCCTACGAGCAGTACTTC. Protein product: CASSLQGQSYEQYF.

Only a few counts were recorded for this clonotype. The chain couples TRBV10-3 to TRBJ2-1; 13 bases are shared with TRBD2. V was pared by 9 bases and J by 5 bases, with 16 bases of the junction left unmatched. Germline CDR1 and CDR2: ENHRY and SYGVKD. The length of the CDR3 is 18 residues. The DNA for the CDR3 is TGTGCCATGGGGACTAGCGGGACAAACGGTCATTCTAACAATGAGCAGTTCTTC. It specifies CAMGTSGTNGHSNNEQFF.

The rearrangement joins TRBV6-2 or TRBV6-3 to TRBJ2-2; 11 bases align to TRBD2. The CDR3 is 18 residues long. The germline CDR1 and CDR2 sequences are MNHEY and SVGEGT. V trimming: 6 bases; J trimming: 3 bases; junction bases outside the gene matches: 12. The CDR3: CASSLSLSGRGDTGELFF. The CDR3 region has the DNA TGTGCCAGCAGCCTCTCCCTTAGCGGGAGGGGGGACACCGGGGAGCTGTTTTTT.

In this sample, this clonotype turned up a few times. The gene calls are TRBV7-2 and TRBJ2-7; tentatively, D is TRBD2 (5 bases). The length of the CDR3 is 14 residues. CDR1 and CDR2 (germline): SGHTA, FQGNSA. Trimming left V 1 base short and J 2 bases short, with 9 bases between. CDR3 nucleotide sequence: TGTGCCAGCAGCTTAGTGGTGGGAGCCTACGAGCAGTACTTC. Its protein product is CASSLVVGAYEQYF.

The chain carries TRBV29-1 and TRBJ2-7; 11 bases agree with TRBD2. The V segment lost 6 bases and the J segment 6 bases; nucleotides outside the gene matches: 7. CDR3 size: 13 residues. Germline V gives CDR1 SQVTM, CDR2 ANQGSEA. DNA for the CDR3: TGCAGCGTCCTTAGCGGGAGGGCCGGCGAGCAGTACTTC. The encoded protein is CSVLSGRAGEQYF.

As for this clonotype: The junction departs from germline at one end; a sequencing error may be responsible. The chain carries TRBV11-1 and TRBJ1-1; D is undetermined. The CDR3 covers 18 residues. The V gene's germline CDR1 is SGHAT and CDR2 FQDESV (reference sequence). The CDR3 sequence: CASSLGHLRGSMNTEAFF. CDR3 nucleotide sequence: TGTGCCAGCAGCTTAGGACACCTCCGGGGATCAATGAACACTGAAGCCTTCTTT.

The chain has TRBV12-3 or TRBV12-4 and TRBJ2-1, with 13 bases aligning to TRBD2. V lost 3 bases and J lost 9; bases outside the gene matches: 5. There are 15 residues in the CDR3. CDR3 sequence reads: CASSFTSGRALEQFF. The CDR3 nucleotides read TGTGCCAGCAGTTTTACTAGCGGGAGGGCCCTTGAGCAGTTCTTC.